The clone carrying this T cell receptor beta chain was picked up many times. Its antigen remains unidentified. The study, taken as a whole, reports: Greatest tumor Treg TCR overlap was with tumor naive CD4+ cells.

V was clipped by 0 bases and J by 10 bases; unmatched bases: 14. The CDR3 loop spans 17 amino acids. The germline V gene has CDR1 SEHNR and CDR2 FQNEAQ (reference sequence). Naive CD4+ T cells were purified with Tregs depleted by CD25. After constant-region reverse-primer amplification, full-length variable regions underwent semi-nested PCR with Nested Universal Primer A. TCRdb re-derived calls from the 5' RACE reads in MiXCR, one entry per CDR3 protein. In the table there are nearly 55,000 distinct CDR3 sequences, about 25% of which are singletons. This chain uses TRBV7-9 with TRBJ1-4; 7 bases are a match to TRBD1. The specimen was tumor-infiltrating naive CD4+ T cells sorted from the breast tumor. The subset denotes: naive CD4+ T cells, CD4+CD45RA+CD25-. The source is a female donor with breast cancer. The CDR3 DNA reads as TGTGCCAGCAGCTTAGCAGGGGGCGCAGGAGGGTCCAGAAAACTGTTTTTT. Encoded protein: CASSLAGGAGGSRKLFF.